This T cell receptor beta chain comes out of a study of glioma-infiltrating T cells after dendritic cell vaccination. The PCR used 60 V beta and 13 J beta primers. Repertoires were generated with immunoSEQ multiplex PCR, while TCRdb's copy carries only in-frame clones and drops some. The table records tens of thousands of clones, around 83% of them present only once. The V and J ends lost 2 bases and 0 bases respectively, with 10 bases between them. Germline lookup yields CDR1 SGHTA and CDR2 FQGNSA. The CDR3 covers 15 residues. The time point was: after dendritic cell vaccination, including at tumor progression/relapse.

The chain employs TRBV7-2 and TRBJ1-2; D might be TRBD1 (5 bases). Material: blood, obtained after dendritic cell vaccination. The source of this sequence is a human donor with glioblastoma. The CDR3 nucleotides are TGTGCCAGCAGCTTATCGACAGCCACTAACTATGGCTACACCTTC. Translation: CASSLSTATNYGYTF.